Described below is a single TCR beta chain sequence and its context. Authors' methods: Amplification with reference gene primers provided the estimates of nucleated cell counts. Assay used: immunoSEQ multiplex PCR; TCRdb lists only in-frame clones, some missing. V, J and clone size reflect that table, while D and trimming were determined from the DNA. The table records fewer than 350,000 clones, around 88% of them present only once. These data are taken from a study of blood T cell repertoires in COVID-19. Study summary: The United States, Italy and Spain supplied acute and convalescent COVID-19 samples. In each case, the material was cDNA or gDNA derived from T cells, B-cell-depleted T cells, or PBMCs.

The CDR3 length is 14 residues. Per germline, CDR1 SGHTS and CDR2 YDEGEE. Germline trimming cut 3 bases from V and 3 bases from J; bases unmatched to any gene: 3. Followed over time, Seattle patients had been enrolled while infection was active. The TCR sequence derives from a woman aged 25 to 39 with COVID-19, enrolled during active disease. The sample taken for sequencing was peripheral blood. The chain carries TRBV5-8 and TRBJ1-3; 7 bases agree with TRBD1. The DNA for the CDR3 is TGTGCCAGCAGCTCGGGACAGAGTGGAAACACCATATATTTT. It is translated as CASSSGQSGNTIYF.